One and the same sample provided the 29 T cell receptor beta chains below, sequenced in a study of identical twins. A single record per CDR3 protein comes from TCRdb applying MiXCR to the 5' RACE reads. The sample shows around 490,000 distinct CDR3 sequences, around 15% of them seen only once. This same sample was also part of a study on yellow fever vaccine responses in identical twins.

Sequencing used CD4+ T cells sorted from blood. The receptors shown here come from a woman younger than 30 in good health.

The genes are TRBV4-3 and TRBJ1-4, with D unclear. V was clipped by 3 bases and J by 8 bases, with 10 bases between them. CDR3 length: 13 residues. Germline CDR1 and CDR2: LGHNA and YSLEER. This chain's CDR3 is CASSQGFGEKLFF. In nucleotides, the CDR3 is TGCGCCAGCAGCCAGGGATTTGGGGAAAAACTGTTTTTT.

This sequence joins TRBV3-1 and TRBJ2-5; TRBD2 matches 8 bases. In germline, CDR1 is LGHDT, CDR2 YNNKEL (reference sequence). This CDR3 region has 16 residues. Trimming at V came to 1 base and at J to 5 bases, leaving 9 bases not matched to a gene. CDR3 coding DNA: TGTGCCAGCAGCCAAGTGTTTTTGGGACTAGAGGAGACCCAGTACTTC. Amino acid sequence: CASSQVFLGLEETQYF.

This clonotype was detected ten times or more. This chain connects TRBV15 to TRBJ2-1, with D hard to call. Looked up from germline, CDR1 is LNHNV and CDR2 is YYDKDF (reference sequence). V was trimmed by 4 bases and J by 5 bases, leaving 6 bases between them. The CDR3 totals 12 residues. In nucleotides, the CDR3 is TGTGCCACCAGCACCCGAAACAATGAGCAGTTCTTC. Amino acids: CATSTRNNEQFF. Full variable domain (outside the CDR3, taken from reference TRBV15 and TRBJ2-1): DAMVIQNPRYQVTQFGKPVTLSCSQTLNHNVMYWYQQKSSQAPKLLFHYYDKDFNNEADTPDNFQSRRPNTSFCFLDIRSPGLGDTAMYLCATSTRNNEQFFGPGTRLTVL.

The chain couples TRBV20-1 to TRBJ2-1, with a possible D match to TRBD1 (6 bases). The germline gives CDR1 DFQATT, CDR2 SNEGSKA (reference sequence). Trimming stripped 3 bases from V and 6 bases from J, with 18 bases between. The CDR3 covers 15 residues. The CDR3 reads CSASSRQGRINEQFF. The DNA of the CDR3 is TGCAGTGCTAGTTCCCGGCAGGGGCGTATCAATGAGCAGTTCTTC.

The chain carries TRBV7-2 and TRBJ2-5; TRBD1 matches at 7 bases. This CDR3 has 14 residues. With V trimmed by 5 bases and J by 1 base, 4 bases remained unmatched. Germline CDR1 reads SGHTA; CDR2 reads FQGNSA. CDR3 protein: CASSRDSSQETQYF. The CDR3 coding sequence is TGTGCCAGCAGCCGGGACAGTTCCCAAGAGACCCAGTACTTC.

CDR3 DNA sequence: TGTGCCAGTAGTCCGTGGGGACTAGCGGGGGCGAGGGAGCAGTTCTTC. Protein sequence: CASSPWGLAGAREQFF. The chain couples TRBV19 to TRBJ2-1; 14 bases are shared with TRBD2. CDR1 LNHDA and CDR2 SQIVND come from the germline V gene (reference sequence). V was pared by 5 bases and J by 10 bases, with 10 bases of the junction left unmatched. The CDR3 sequence is 16 residues long. Complete variable domain (other parts from reference TRBV19 and TRBJ2-1): DGGITQSPKYLFRKEGQNVTLSCEQNLNHDAMYWYRQDPGQGLRLIYYSQIVNDFQKGDIAEGYSVSREKKESFPLTVTSAQKNPTAFYLCASSPWGLAGAREQFFGPGTRLTVL.

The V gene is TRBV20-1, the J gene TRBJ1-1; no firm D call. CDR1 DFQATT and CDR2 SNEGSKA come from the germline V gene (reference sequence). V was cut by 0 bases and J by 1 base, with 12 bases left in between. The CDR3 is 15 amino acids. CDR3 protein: CSARDLEGPNTEAFF. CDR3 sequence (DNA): TGCAGTGCTAGAGATTTGGAAGGGCCGAACACTGAAGCTTTCTTT.

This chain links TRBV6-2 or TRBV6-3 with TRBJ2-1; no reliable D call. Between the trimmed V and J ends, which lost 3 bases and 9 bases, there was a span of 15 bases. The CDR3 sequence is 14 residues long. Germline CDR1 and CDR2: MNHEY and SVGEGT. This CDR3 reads CASSYDPQDVEQFF. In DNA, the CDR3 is TGTGCCAGCAGTTATGATCCGCAGGACGTTGAGCAGTTCTTC.

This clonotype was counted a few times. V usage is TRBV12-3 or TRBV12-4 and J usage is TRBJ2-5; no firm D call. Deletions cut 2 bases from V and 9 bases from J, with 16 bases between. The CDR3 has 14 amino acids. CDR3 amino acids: CASSLRTAGFPQYF. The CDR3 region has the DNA TGTGCCAGCAGTTTACGGACCGCCGGATTCCCCCAGTACTTC.

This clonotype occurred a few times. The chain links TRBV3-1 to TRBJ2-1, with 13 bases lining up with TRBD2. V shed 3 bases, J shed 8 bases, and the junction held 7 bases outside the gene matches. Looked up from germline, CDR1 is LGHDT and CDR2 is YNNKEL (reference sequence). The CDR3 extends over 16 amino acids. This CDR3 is CASSQPGLAGVDEQFF. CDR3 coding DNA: TGTGCCAGCAGCCAGCCCGGACTAGCGGGAGTTGATGAGCAGTTCTTC.

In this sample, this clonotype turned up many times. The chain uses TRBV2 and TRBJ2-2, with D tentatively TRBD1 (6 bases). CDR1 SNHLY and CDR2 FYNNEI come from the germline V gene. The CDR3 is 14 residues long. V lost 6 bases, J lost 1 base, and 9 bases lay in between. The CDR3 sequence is CASRDRENTGELFF. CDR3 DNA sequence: TGTGCCAGCAGGGACAGAGAGAACACCGGGGAGCTGTTTTTT.

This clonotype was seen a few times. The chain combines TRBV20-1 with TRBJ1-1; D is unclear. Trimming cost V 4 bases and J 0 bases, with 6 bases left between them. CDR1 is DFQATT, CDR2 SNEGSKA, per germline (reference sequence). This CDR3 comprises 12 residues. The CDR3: CSAIDLNTEAFF. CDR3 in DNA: TGCAGTGCTATAGACCTGAACACTGAAGCTTTCTTT.

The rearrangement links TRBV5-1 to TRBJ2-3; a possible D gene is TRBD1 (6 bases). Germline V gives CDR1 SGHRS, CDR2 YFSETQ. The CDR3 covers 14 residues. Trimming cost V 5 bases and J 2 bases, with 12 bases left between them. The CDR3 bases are TGCGCCAGCAGGGCCAGGGGCTCCACAGATACGCAGTATTTT. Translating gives CASRARGSTDTQYF.

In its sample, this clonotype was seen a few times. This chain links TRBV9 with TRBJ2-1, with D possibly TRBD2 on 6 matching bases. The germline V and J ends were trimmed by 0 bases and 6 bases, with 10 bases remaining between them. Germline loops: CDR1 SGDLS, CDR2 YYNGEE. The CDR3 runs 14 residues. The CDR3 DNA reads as TGTGCCAGCAGCGTAGGGGGACTGAGCAATGAGCAGTTCTTC. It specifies CASSVGGLSNEQFF.

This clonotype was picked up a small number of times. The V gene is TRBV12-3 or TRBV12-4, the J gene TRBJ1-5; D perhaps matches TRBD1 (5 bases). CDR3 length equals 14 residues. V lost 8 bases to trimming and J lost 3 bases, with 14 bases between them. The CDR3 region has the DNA TGTGCCAGCCGTCTCGAACAGGCCAATCAGCCCCAGCATTTT. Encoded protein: CASRLEQANQPQHF.

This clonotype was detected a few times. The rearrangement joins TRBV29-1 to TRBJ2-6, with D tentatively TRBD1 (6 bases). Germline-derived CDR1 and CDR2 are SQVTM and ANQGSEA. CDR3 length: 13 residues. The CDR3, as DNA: TGCAGTATACAGGGTGCTGGGGCCAACGTCCTGACTTTC. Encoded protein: CSIQGAGANVLTF.

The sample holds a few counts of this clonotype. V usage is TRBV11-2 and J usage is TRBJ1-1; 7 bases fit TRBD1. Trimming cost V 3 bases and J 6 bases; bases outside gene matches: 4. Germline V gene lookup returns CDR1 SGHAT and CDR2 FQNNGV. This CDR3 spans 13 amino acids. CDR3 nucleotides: TGTGCCAGCAGCTTGGCCCAGGGGGCTGAAGCTTTCTTT. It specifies CASSLAQGAEAFF.

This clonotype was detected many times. CDR3 coding DNA: TGTGCCAGCAGCCCTTCTTGGTGGGGAAATGAGCAGTTCTTC. The encoded protein is CASSPSWWGNEQFF. This rearrangement joins TRBV7-2 to TRBJ2-1, with unresolved D. Germline V gene lookup returns CDR1 SGHTA and CDR2 FQGNSA. Trimming stripped 5 bases from V and 7 bases from J, with 15 bases between. The CDR3 is 14 amino acids.

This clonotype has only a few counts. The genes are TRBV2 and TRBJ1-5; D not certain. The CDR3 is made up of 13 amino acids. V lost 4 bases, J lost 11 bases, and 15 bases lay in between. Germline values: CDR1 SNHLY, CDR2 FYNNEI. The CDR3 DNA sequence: TGTGCCAGCAGTGGGCCCCTTCAATTGGCCCAGCATTTT. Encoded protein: CASSGPLQLAQHF.

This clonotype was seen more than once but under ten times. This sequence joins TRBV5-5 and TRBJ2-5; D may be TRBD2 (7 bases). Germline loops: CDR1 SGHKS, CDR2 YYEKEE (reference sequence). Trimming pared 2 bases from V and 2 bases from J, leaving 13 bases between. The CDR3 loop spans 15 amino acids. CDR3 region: CASSFGRGAQETQYF. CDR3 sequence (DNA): TGTGCCAGCAGCTTCGGTCGGGGGGCGCAAGAGACCCAGTACTTC. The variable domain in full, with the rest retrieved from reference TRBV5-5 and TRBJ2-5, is DAGVTQSPTHLIKTRGQQVTLRCSPISGHKSVSWYQQVLGQGPQFIFQYYEKEERGRGNFPDRFSARQFPNYSSELNVNALLLGDSALYLCASSFGRGAQETQYFGPGTRLLVL.

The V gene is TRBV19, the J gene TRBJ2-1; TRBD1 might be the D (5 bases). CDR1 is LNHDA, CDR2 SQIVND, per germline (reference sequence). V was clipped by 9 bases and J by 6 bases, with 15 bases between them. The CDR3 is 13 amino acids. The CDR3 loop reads CASGRGGSNEQFF. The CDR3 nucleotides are TGTGCCAGCGGAAGGGGTGGGTCCAATGAGCAGTTCTTC.

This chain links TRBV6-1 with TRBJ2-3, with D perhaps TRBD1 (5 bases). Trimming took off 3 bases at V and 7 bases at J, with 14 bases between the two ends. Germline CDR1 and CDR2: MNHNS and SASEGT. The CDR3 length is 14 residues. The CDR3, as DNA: TGTGCCAGCAGTGACGCCCAAAGGACATATACGCAGTATTTT. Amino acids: CASSDAQRTYTQYF.

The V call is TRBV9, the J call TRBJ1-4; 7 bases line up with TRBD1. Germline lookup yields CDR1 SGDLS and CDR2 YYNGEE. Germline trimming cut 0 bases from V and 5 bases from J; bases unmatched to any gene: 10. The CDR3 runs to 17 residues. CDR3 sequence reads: CASSVVPRRGQNEKLFF. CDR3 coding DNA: TGTGCCAGCAGCGTAGTTCCGAGACGGGGACAGAATGAAAAACTGTTTTTT.

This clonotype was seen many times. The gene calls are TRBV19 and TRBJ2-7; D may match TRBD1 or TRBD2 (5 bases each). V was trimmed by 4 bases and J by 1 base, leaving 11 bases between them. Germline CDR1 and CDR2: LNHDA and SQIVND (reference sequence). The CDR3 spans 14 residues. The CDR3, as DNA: TGTGCCAGTAGTACCCAGCGGACATCCTACGAGCAGTACTTC. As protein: CASSTQRTSYEQYF.

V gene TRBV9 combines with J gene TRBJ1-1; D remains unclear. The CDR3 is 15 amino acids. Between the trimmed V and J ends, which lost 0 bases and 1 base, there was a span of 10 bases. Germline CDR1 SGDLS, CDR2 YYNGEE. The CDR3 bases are TGTGCCAGCAGCGTAGCGCCAGCTACGAACACTGAAGCTTTCTTT. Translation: CASSVAPATNTEAFF.

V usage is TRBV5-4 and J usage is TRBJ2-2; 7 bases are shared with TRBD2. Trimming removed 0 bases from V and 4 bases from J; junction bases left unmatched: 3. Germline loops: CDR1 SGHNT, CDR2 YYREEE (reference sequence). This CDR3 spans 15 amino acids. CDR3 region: CASSLASGRTGELFF. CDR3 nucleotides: TGTGCCAGCAGCTTGGCTAGCGGACGCACCGGGGAGCTGTTTTTT.

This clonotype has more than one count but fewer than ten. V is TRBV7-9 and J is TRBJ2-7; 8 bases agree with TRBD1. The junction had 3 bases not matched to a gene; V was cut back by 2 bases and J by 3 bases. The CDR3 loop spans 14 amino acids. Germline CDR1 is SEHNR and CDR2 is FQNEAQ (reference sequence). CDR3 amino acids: CASSLRDRFYEQYF. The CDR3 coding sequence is TGTGCCAGCAGCTTACGGGACAGGTTCTACGAGCAGTACTTC.

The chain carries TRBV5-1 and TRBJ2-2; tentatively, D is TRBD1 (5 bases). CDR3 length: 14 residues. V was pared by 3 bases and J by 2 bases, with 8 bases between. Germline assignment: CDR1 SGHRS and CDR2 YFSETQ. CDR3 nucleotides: TGCGCCAGCAGCTCGACAGATAACACCGGGGAGCTGTTTTTT. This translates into CASSSTDNTGELFF.

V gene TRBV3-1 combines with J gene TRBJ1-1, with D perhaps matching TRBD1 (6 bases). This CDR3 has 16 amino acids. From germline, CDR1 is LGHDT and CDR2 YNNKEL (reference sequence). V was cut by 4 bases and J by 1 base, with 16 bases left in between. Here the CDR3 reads CASSPRALQGNTEAFF. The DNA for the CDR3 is TGTGCCAGCAGCCCCCGAGCGCTACAGGGGAACACTGAAGCTTTCTTT.